This T cell receptor beta chain was obtained from a study of cytomegalovirus exposure and HLA in healthy donors. Study background: The Caucasian-associated ancestry cluster contained more than 75% of the approximately 410 genotyped donors.

The PCR had 60 Vbeta and 13 Jbeta primers. The data were produced by immunoSEQ multiplex PCR, yet TCRdb's version contains in-frame clones alone and is incomplete. This table has about 87,000 clones, 74% appearing once. The TCR sequence derives from a man younger than 40 in good health and CMV-seropositive. Input material: PBMCs.

The CDR3 bases are TGTGCCAGCGGAACAGGGATGAACACTGAAGCTTTCTTT. Protein: CASGTGMNTEAFF. The gene calls are TRBV27 and TRBJ1-1; maybe TRBD1 (6 bases). Germline V CDR1 and CDR2: MNHEY, SMNVEV (reference sequence). The V and J ends lost 8 bases and 0 bases respectively, with 10 bases between them. The CDR3 loop spans 13 amino acids.